The next 32 T cell receptor beta chains were all read from a single sample in a study of T cell responses to AZD1222 COVID-19 vaccine. Clones were read by immunoSEQ multiplex PCR, and TCRdb kept only the in-frame ones, dropping some. This table has 180,000 or so clones, around 93% appearing once. The sample in question was peripheral blood, obtained 28 days after the second AZD1222 dose. The origin of the receptors is an adult who received the AZD1222 COVID-19 vaccine.

The chain employs TRBV4-1 and TRBJ2-6, with D possibly TRBD2 on 6 matching bases. Germline CDR1 MGHRA, CDR2 YSYEKL. This CDR3 is 15 amino acids long. Deletions cut 5 bases from V and 1 base from J, with 9 bases between. Here the CDR3 reads CASSDRESGANVLTF. Here the CDR3 DNA reads TGCGCCAGCAGCGACCGGGAGTCTGGGGCCAACGTCCTGACTTTC.

The chain has TRBV19 and TRBJ1-3; D uncertain. Trimming removed 0 bases from V and 5 bases from J, with 8 bases in between. The CDR3 is 14 amino acids. Germline CDR1 is LNHDA and CDR2 is SQIVND (reference sequence). The DNA for the CDR3 is TGTGCCAGTAGTATAGACGGCTCCCGAAACACCATATATTTT. It specifies CASSIDGSRNTIYF.

The chain employs TRBV5-1 and TRBJ2-1; TRBD1 aligns across 7 bases. CDR3 length equals 14 residues. Germline V gives CDR1 SGHRS, CDR2 YFSETQ. The V segment lost 7 bases and the J segment 5 bases; nucleotides outside the gene matches: 9. The CDR3 bases are TGCGCCAGCCTCCGGGACAGCGACGACAATGAGCAGTTCTTC. It translates to CASLRDSDDNEQFF. Using reference TRBV5-1 and TRBJ2-1 for the parts outside the CDR3, the full variable domain is KAGVTQTPRYLIKTRGQQVTLSCSPISGHRSVSWYQQTPGQGLQFLFEYFSETQRNKGNFPGRFSGRQFSNSRSEMNVSTLELGDSALYLCASLRDSDDNEQFFGPGTRLTVL.

V is TRBV9 and J is TRBJ1-3; D may be TRBD1 (6 bases). The V gene lost 3 bases and the J gene lost 4 bases, with 20 bases spanning the gap. This CDR3 contains 17 residues. Germline loops: CDR1 SGDLS, CDR2 YYNGEE. The CDR3 DNA is TGTGCCAGCAGCGCTACCGGGACTTCAAGGGGGGGAAACACCATATATTTT. Protein: CASSATGTSRGGNTIYF.

This chain joins TRBV5-5 and TRBJ1-1; D gene unclear. Deletions cut 2 bases from V and 2 bases from J, with 10 bases between. The CDR3 runs to 14 residues. Germline-derived CDR1 and CDR2 are SGHKS and YYEKEE (reference sequence). Here the CDR3 DNA reads TGTGCCAGCAGCTTTCGTAGTACTAACACTGAAGCTTTCTTT. Translating gives CASSFRSTNTEAFF.

The chain is built from TRBV12-5 and TRBJ2-5; tentatively, D is TRBD1 (7 bases). V lost 6 bases and J 4 bases, leaving 12 bases between the germline ends. Germline-derived CDR1 and CDR2 are LGHNT and FRNRAP. The CDR3 sequence is 13 residues long. The CDR3 DNA follows: TGTGCTAGTGGGCCCAGGGGGGTAGAGACCCAGTACTTC. Protein: CASGPRGVETQYF.

V gene TRBV29-1 combines with J gene TRBJ1-1; 7 nucleotides line up with TRBD1. The CDR3 runs 12 residues. CDR1 SQVTM and CDR2 ANQGSEA come from the germline V gene. The trim removed 7 bases at V and 7 bases at J, leaving 9 bases unmatched. This CDR3 reads CSGAGQLFEAFF. The CDR3 DNA reads as TGCAGCGGCGCGGGACAGCTTTTTGAAGCTTTCTTT.

A single count supports this clone. The chain carries TRBV14 and TRBJ1-1, with D possibly TRBD1 on 5 matching bases. This CDR3 has 14 amino acids. Per the germline V gene, CDR1 is SGHDN and CDR2 is FVKESK. V was pared by 2 bases and J by 7 bases, with 14 bases between. The CDR3 DNA reads TGTGCCAGCAGCCAATTAGGGGACCGTCTTGAAGCTTTCTTT. This encodes CASSQLGDRLEAFF.

This chain links TRBV25-1 with TRBJ1-4; TRBD1 matches at 9 bases. The CDR3 loop spans 13 amino acids. Germline trimming cut 6 bases from V and 6 bases from J; bases unmatched to any gene: 2. Germline V gene data show CDR1 as MGHDK and CDR2 as SYGVNS. The CDR3 DNA is TGTGCCAGCAGGGGACAGGGCGATGAAAAACTGTTTTTT. It is translated as CASRGQGDEKLFF.

V and J are TRBV4-1 and TRBJ1-1; D is unclear. Germline V gene data show CDR1 as MGHRA and CDR2 as YSYEKL. The CDR3 contains 18 residues. Trimming left V 4 bases short and J 0 bases short, with 21 bases between. CDR3 DNA: TGCGCCAGCAGCCCAAGAGTCCAGCCGAACTACATGAACACTGAAGCTTTCTTT. The encoded protein is CASSPRVQPNYMNTEAFF.

The genes are TRBV3-1 (or the pseudogene TRBV3-2) and TRBJ1-1, with D hard to call. The V gene lost 4 bases and the J gene lost 5 bases, with 11 bases spanning the gap. Germline V gene sequence: CDR1 LGHDT, CDR2 YNNKEL (reference sequence). This CDR3 region has 13 residues. The CDR3 region is CASSPLLGTEAFF. CDR3 nucleotides: TGTGCCAGCAGCCCGCTTCTGGGGACTGAAGCTTTCTTT.

The chain uses TRBV7-2 and TRBJ2-3; a possible D gene is TRBD2 (5 bases). Germline V CDR1 and CDR2: SGHTA, FQGNSA. V lost 5 bases and J 3 bases, leaving 12 bases between the germline ends. CDR3 size: 14 residues. The CDR3 nucleotides read TGTGCCAGCAGCGTCGGGGTGGGAACAGATACGCAGTATTTT. Encoded protein: CASSVGVGTDTQYF.

V and J are TRBV7-9 and TRBJ1-1, with D tentatively TRBD1 (6 bases). V was clipped by 2 bases and J by 0 bases, with 10 bases between them. There are 15 residues in the CDR3. Germline values: CDR1 SEHNR, CDR2 FQNEAQ (reference sequence). The CDR3 loop reads CASSLLTGMNTEAFF. For the CDR3, the DNA is TGTGCCAGCAGCTTACTCACAGGGATGAACACTGAAGCTTTCTTT.

This clone was observed a single time. The chain is built from TRBV5-1 and TRBJ2-2; 11 bases map to TRBD2. The CDR3 is made up of 18 amino acids. In germline, CDR1 is SGHRS, CDR2 YFSETQ. V lost 0 bases to trimming and J lost 3 bases; unmatched junction nucleotides: 7. The DNA for the CDR3 is TGCGCCAGCAGCTTGGATGCTAGCGGGGGGCCTGACACCGGGGAGCTGTTTTTT. Residues: CASSLDASGGPDTGELFF.

The genes are TRBV6-5 and TRBJ1-3; D unresolved. The germline V gene has CDR1 MNHEY and CDR2 SVGAGI. The ends were cut back, 2 bases at V and 4 bases at J, with 9 bases in the middle. This CDR3 comprises 14 residues. The DNA for the CDR3 is TGTGCCAGCAGTTACACGGGGAAAGGAAACACCATATATTTT. Its translation is CASSYTGKGNTIYF.

This clone was picked up one time. The chain is built from TRBV6-5 and TRBJ2-2; the D gene is possibly TRBD1 (6 bases). This CDR3 has 14 amino acids. CDR1 is MNHEY and CDR2 is SVGAGI in the germline V gene. V was cut by 5 bases and J by 4 bases, with 11 bases left in between. The CDR3 loop is CASSRQEITGELFF. CDR3 coding DNA: TGTGCCAGCAGTAGACAGGAAATCACCGGGGAGCTGTTTTTT.

The chain is built from TRBV18 and TRBJ1-4; a weak D match, TRBD1 (6 bases). This CDR3 contains 14 residues. With 3 bases removed from V and 3 bases from J, the gap between germline ends came to 8 bases. In germline, CDR1 is KGHSH, CDR2 LQKENI. The CDR3 spells CASSPTGPNEKLFF. CDR3 DNA: TGTGCCAGCTCACCTACAGGGCCTAATGAAAAACTGTTTTTT.

The chain combines TRBV6-1 with TRBJ1-2; D unresolved. CDR3 size: 16 residues. V was pared by 2 bases and J by 5 bases, with 18 bases between. Germline lookup yields CDR1 MNHNS and CDR2 SASEGT. CDR3 region: CASSESAGGPWYGYTF. CDR3 coding DNA: TGTGCCAGCAGTGAATCCGCGGGCGGCCCTTGGTATGGCTACACCTTC.

This chain connects TRBV11-2 to TRBJ2-1; 7 bases fit TRBD2. Losses at the gene ends were 1 base for V and 7 bases for J; bases not matched to a gene: 4. This CDR3 region has 14 residues. Germline V lookup: CDR1 SGHAT, CDR2 FQNNGV. Here the CDR3 DNA reads TGTGCCAGCAGCTTAGCTCTGCGGGGGAATGAGCAGTTCTTC. Its translation is CASSLALRGNEQFF.

The rearrangement links TRBV6-5 to TRBJ2-3, with TRBD2 matching over 11 bases. In germline, CDR1 is MNHEY, CDR2 SVGAGI. Trimming at V came to 7 bases and at J to 4 bases, leaving 7 bases not matched to a gene. The CDR3 runs 15 residues. This CDR3 is CASTNLAGGSDTQYF. The CDR3 region has the DNA TGTGCCAGCACCAACCTAGCGGGGGGTTCAGATACGCAGTATTTT.

The chain recombines TRBV10-1 with TRBJ2-7, with 14 bases that match TRBD2. J lost 5 bases, V lost 7 bases, and 16 bases had no gene match. Germline V lookup: CDR1 WNHNN, CDR2 SYGVQD (reference sequence). The length of the CDR3 is 18 residues. The CDR3 reads CASTHGTSGGRLRNEQYF. CDR3 sequence (DNA): TGCGCCAGCACCCATGGGACTAGCGGGGGCCGGTTAAGGAACGAGCAGTACTTC.

The rearrangement links TRBV18 to TRBJ1-2; 8 bases are a match to TRBD1. The V and J ends lost 4 bases and 4 bases, in that order; junction bases with no gene match: 5. The CDR3 has 14 amino acids. Per the germline V gene, CDR1 is KGHSH and CDR2 is LQKENI. The DNA for the CDR3 is TGTGCCAGCTCACGGGGACAGGACTCCTATGGCTACACCTTC. It specifies CASSRGQDSYGYTF.

The chain combines TRBV18 with TRBJ1-1; D is undetermined. The germline CDR1 and CDR2 sequences are KGHSH and LQKENI. Deletions cut 3 bases from V and 0 bases from J, with 8 bases between. The CDR3 length is 14 residues. CDR3: CASSPPSLNTEAFF. For the CDR3, the DNA is TGTGCCAGCTCACCGCCGTCGCTGAACACTGAAGCTTTCTTT.

The chain uses TRBV6-5 and TRBJ1-6; unclear D gene. Germline values: CDR1 MNHEY, CDR2 SVGAGI. The length of the CDR3 is 15 residues. Trimming took off 0 bases at V and 10 bases at J, with 13 bases between the two ends. The CDR3 DNA follows: TGTGCCAGCAGTTACTCTGATGGGAGGACCTCACCCCTCCACTTT. Translated: CASSYSDGRTSPLHF.

CDR3 amino acids: CASSFGGGGYGYTF. In DNA, the CDR3 is TGTGCCAGCAGTTTTGGGGGGGGAGGGTATGGCTACACCTTC. The rearrangement links TRBV27 to TRBJ1-2; D perhaps matches TRBD1 (5 bases). Deletions cut 3 bases from V and 5 bases from J, with 13 bases between. Germline V CDR1 and CDR2: MNHEY, SMNVEV (reference sequence). CDR3 length: 14 residues.

V gene TRBV2 combines with J gene TRBJ1-3; a possible D gene is TRBD1 (5 bases). CDR1 is SNHLY, CDR2 FYNNEI, per germline. The CDR3 runs to 14 residues. V gave up 5 bases and J gave up 1 base, with 9 bases separating them. CDR3 region: CASSFGGSGNTIYF. CDR3 DNA sequence: TGTGCCAGCAGTTTTGGGGGATCTGGAAACACCATATATTTT. The variable domain in full, with the rest retrieved from reference TRBV2 and TRBJ1-3, is EPEVTQTPSHQVTQMGQEVILRCVPISNHLYFYWYRQILGQKVEFLVSFYNNEISEKSEIFDDQFSVERPDGSNFTLKIRSTKLEDSAMYFCASSFGGSGNTIYFGEGSWLTVV.

The chain uses TRBV7-2 and TRBJ1-6; D is unclear. From germline, CDR1 is SGHTA and CDR2 FQGNSA. The CDR3 extends over 14 amino acids. Trimming stripped 2 bases from V and 6 bases from J, with 8 bases between. The CDR3 loop reads CASSLSRANSPLHF. CDR3 nucleotides: TGTGCCAGCAGCTTATCCCGGGCTAATTCACCCCTCCACTTT.

The CDR3 is CASSHRKGRNSPLHF. CDR3 in DNA: TGTGCCAGCAGCCACAGGAAGGGCAGGAATTCACCCCTCCACTTT. This chain uses TRBV11-1 with TRBJ1-6; a weak D match, TRBD1 (5 bases). Trimming left V 5 bases short and J 7 bases short, with 15 bases between. CDR1 is SGHAT and CDR2 is FQDESV in the germline V gene (reference sequence). CDR3 length: 15 residues.

V gene TRBV5-8 combines with J gene TRBJ2-4; D remains ambiguous. V shed 0 bases and J shed 8 bases, with 12 bases lying between them. The CDR3 loop spans 14 amino acids. Looked up from germline, CDR1 is SGHTS and CDR2 is YDEGEE. DNA for the CDR3: TGTGCCAGCAGCTTGGAGGTGGCCCGGGACATTCAGTACTTC. Protein: CASSLEVARDIQYF. The full variable domain, its missing parts supplied by reference TRBV5-8 and TRBJ2-4, is EAGVTQSPTHLIKTRGQQATLRCSPISGHTSVYWYQQALGLGLQFLLWYDEGEERNRGNFPPRFSGRQFPNYSSELNVNALELEDSALYLCASSLEVARDIQYFGAGTRLSVL.

The V and J genes are TRBV28 and TRBJ1-2; TRBD1 is a possible D gene (6 bases). V lost 3 bases to trimming and J lost 8 bases, with 13 bases between them. This CDR3 is built from 13 residues. Germline V gives CDR1 MDHEN, CDR2 SYDVKM. CDR3 bases: TGTGCCAGCAGTTTTCTGGGGGCAAGGGGCTACACCTTC. This translates into CASSFLGARGYTF.

This clone showed up just once. The chain joins TRBV4-3 to TRBJ1-4, with 9 positions matching TRBD1. V shed 1 base and J 11 bases; nucleotides not matched to a gene: 8. From germline, CDR1 is LGHNA and CDR2 YSLEER. The CDR3 has 15 amino acids. This chain's CDR3 is CASSQVIPGTGKLFF. In DNA form, the CDR3 reads TGCGCCAGCAGCCAAGTGATCCCCGGGACAGGGAAACTGTTTTTT.

The CDR3: CASSLNDVGNSPLHF. DNA for the CDR3: TGTGCCAGCAGCCTAAACGACGTCGGGAATTCACCCCTCCACTTT. The chain uses TRBV7-3 and TRBJ1-6; D is ambiguous. The CDR3 sequence is 15 residues long. Germline V gives CDR1 SGHTA, CDR2 FQGTGA. V lost 5 bases and J lost 7, with 15 bases in between.